The rows below give T cell receptor beta chains drawn from one sample of a study of blood T cell repertoires in COVID-19. The protocol was immunoSEQ multiplex PCR, while the TCRdb copy is restricted to in-frame clones and leaves out a portion. The data contain approximately 390,000 clones, about 90% of them singletons. Sequenced: peripheral blood. The receptors stem from an older woman with COVID-19, enrolled during active disease. CDR3s include the opening cysteine and the closing phenylalanine or tryptophan. The order of the fields is V gene, J gene, D gene, clone size, CDR3 DNA, CDR3 protein. A D gene is named only where the DNA matches it firmly. The size of a clone is reported for some rows only, either as once, few or many, or as a class for expanded clones.

>TRBV6-5|TRBJ1-3|.|once
TGTGCCAGCAGTTACTCGCGGTGGATCTCTGGAAACACCATATATTTT
CASSYSRWISGNTIYF
>TRBV4-1|TRBJ1-1|.|.
TGCGCCAGCAGCCAACCGGGACTCTTACCCGAGGAAGCTTTCTTT
CASSQPGLLPEEAFF
>TRBV19|TRBJ2-1|TRBD2|.
TGTGCCAGTAGTATCCTAGCGGGGGGTGACAATGAGCAGTTCTTC
CASSILAGGDNEQFF
>TRBV9|TRBJ2-2|.|.
TGTGCCAGCAGGAAAGGGACTCCCTATAACACCGGGGAGCTGTTTTTT
CASRKGTPYNTGELFF
>TRBV5-4|TRBJ1-5|.|.
TGTGCCAGCAGCTTGGGTCCGGGGGATCAGCCCCAGCATTTT
CASSLGPGDQPQHF
>TRBV2|TRBJ2-5|.|few
TGTGCCAGCAGCCCTCCTCTAGAGACCCAGTACTTC
CASSPPLETQYF
>TRBV27|TRBJ1-4|TRBD1|.
TGTGCCAGCAGTTTATGGGGACAGGGGGGAGGTAATGAAAAACTGTTTTTT
CASSLWGQGGGNEKLFF
>TRBV19|TRBJ2-1|TRBD2|.
TGTGCCATCTCCCAGACTAGCGGGGCATACAATGAGCAGTTCTTC
CAISQTSGAYNEQFF
>TRBV7-5|TRBJ2-3|.|.
TGTGTCAGAAGCTTAAAGGGGATCGGACTAGCGGGGGGTCCTACAGATACGCAGTATTTT
CVRSLKGIGLAGGPTDTQYF
>TRBV30|TRBJ1-5|TRBD1|.
TGTGCCTGGAGTCCGGACAGGGATCAGCCCCAGCATTTT
CAWSPDRDQPQHF
>TRBV20-1|TRBJ2-5|.|.
TGCAGTGCTACGTCTTCGACCCAGTACTTC
CSATSSTQYF
>TRBV6-1|TRBJ1-6|.|.
TGTGCCAGCAGTGGCCTGGGGGCTCACAATGGTTCACCCCTCCACTTT
CASSGLGAHNGSPLHF
>TRBV6-5|TRBJ2-7|.|.
TGTGCCAGCAGTTCCGGGCAGGGTGGCGAGCAGTACTTC
CASSSGQGGEQYF
>TRBV10-3|TRBJ1-2|TRBD1|.
TGTGCCATCAGTGGCCAGGGACAGCATGGCTACACCTTC
CAISGQGQHGYTF
>TRBV3-1/TRBV3-2|TRBJ2-5|TRBD2|.
TGTGCCAGCAGCCAAGAGGGACTAGCGTTGGGGGAGACCCAGTACTTC
CASSQEGLALGETQYF
>TRBV5-1|TRBJ1-4|.|.
TGCGCCAGCAGCTATTCGGCAACTAATGAAAAACTGTTTTTT
CASSYSATNEKLFF
>TRBV18|TRBJ1-4|.|once
TGTGCCAGCTCACCGGCGGCAGTTAGCACTAATGAAAAACTGTTTTTT
CASSPAAVSTNEKLFF
>TRBV6-6|TRBJ2-2|TRBD1|once
TGTGCCAGCAGCTGGGACAGGGACACCGGGGAGCTGTTTTTT
CASSWDRDTGELFF
>TRBV7-3|TRBJ2-7|TRBD1|.
TGTGCCAGCAGCCCCACCACCGACAGGGGCTACGAGCAGTACTTC
CASSPTTDRGYEQYF
>TRBV20-1|TRBJ1-1|.|.
TGCAGTGCTAGTCCAAGCATGCTGGGGGCCACTGAAGCTTTCTTT
CSASPSMLGATEAFF
>TRBV6-1|TRBJ1-5|.|.
TGTGCCAGCAGTGACGCATTGGCTCAGGGGTTTCGTCAGCCCCAGCATTTT
CASSDALAQGFRQPQHF
>TRBV18|TRBJ1-5|.|.
TGTGCCAGCTCACCAGGCAGGGTTGGCAATCAGCCCCAGCATTTT
CASSPGRVGNQPQHF
>TRBV18|TRBJ1-5|.|.
TGTGCCAGTAACTGGAGAGAGAATCAGCCCCAGCATTTT
CASNWRENQPQHF
>TRBV5-1|TRBJ2-4|.|.
TGCGCCAGCAGCCCGAGGGAAGCCAAAAACATTCAGTACTTC
CASSPREAKNIQYF
>TRBV6-1|TRBJ1-4|TRBD1|few
TGTGCCAGCAGTGGCGGGACAGGGGGAGATAATGAAAAACTGTTTTTT
CASSGGTGGDNEKLFF
>TRBV2|TRBJ1-6|TRBD1|.
TGTGCCAGCAAGGGGGACAGCGGATATAATTCACCCCTCCACTTT
CASKGDSGYNSPLHF
>TRBV6-5|TRBJ1-6|.|few
TGTGCCAGTGGGGGGGACCAAGTTTCACCCCTCCACTTT
CASGGDQVSPLHF
>TRBV2|TRBJ1-6|.|.
TGTGCCAGCAGTCCGGACCATGGAGGGGTTAGTTCACCCCTCCACTTT
CASSPDHGGVSSPLHF
>TRBV5-1|TRBJ1-2|.|.
TGCGCCAGCAGCTCTGGACTCGGCTATGGCTACACCTTC
CASSSGLGYGYTF
>TRBV28|TRBJ1-3|.|.
TGTGCCAGCAGTACCTCCGGCGAGGGAGGGAACTCTGGAAACACCATATATTTT
CASSTSGEGGNSGNTIYF
>TRBV7-2|TRBJ2-7|TRBD1|.
TGTGCCAGCAGCACTACAGGGGGTCTCTACGAGCAGTACTTC
CASSTTGGLYEQYF
>TRBV11-3|TRBJ1-1|TRBD1|.
TGTGCCAGCAGCCCAGGGACAGGTATTGCCACTGAAGCTTTCTTT
CASSPGTGIATEAFF
>TRBV7-2|TRBJ2-3|.|.
TGTGCCAGCAGCGTAATTCTGGGGGGTGGGGATACGCAGTATTTT
CASSVILGGGDTQYF
>TRBV5-4|TRBJ1-2|TRBD1|.
TGTGCCAGCAGCTTGGGGGGGACAGGGGACGGCTACACCTTC
CASSLGGTGDGYTF
>TRBV19|TRBJ2-5|TRBD2|.
TGTGCCAGTAGTATAGGGCTAGCGGGCTACCAAGAGACCCAGTACTTC
CASSIGLAGYQETQYF
>TRBV19|TRBJ1-2|TRBD1|.
TGTGCCAGTTCACCGACAGGGTCTAACTATGGCTACACCTTC
CASSPTGSNYGYTF
>TRBV5-6|TRBJ2-7|TRBD1|.
TGTGCCAGCAGCTTTAGACAGGGAAGCTACGAGCAGTACTTC
CASSFRQGSYEQYF
>TRBV11-2|TRBJ1-5|.|.
TGTGCCAGCAGCTTAGTAACGGGGCAGCCCCAGCATTTT
CASSLVTGQPQHF
>TRBV19|TRBJ2-1|.|.
TGTGCCAGTAGTATAGTCAACAATGAGCAGTTCTTC
CASSIVNNEQFF
>TRBV4-1|TRBJ2-5|.|.
TGCGCCAGCAGCCAAGACCAGGGTGAGACCCAGTACTTC
CASSQDQGETQYF
>TRBV6-5|TRBJ1-1|.|.
TGTGCCAGTACCCTGGACAGGAACACTGAAGCTTTCTTT
CASTLDRNTEAFF
>TRBV30|TRBJ2-2|TRBD2|.
TGTGCCTGGAGCCCGGGACTAGCAAGCGGGGAGCTGTTTTTT
CAWSPGLASGELFF
>TRBV20-1|TRBJ2-1|TRBD1|.
TGCAGTGCTAGTAGACAGGGTAGGGAGTTCTTC
CSASRQGREFF
>TRBV12-3/TRBV12-4|TRBJ1-5|.|.
TGTGCCAGCTGCAGGGATAGCAATCAGCCCCAGCATTTT
CASCRDSNQPQHF
>TRBV2|TRBJ1-3|.|few
TGTGCCAGCAGTGCCAGCAGGGTGAGAAACACCATATATTTT
CASSASRVRNTIYF
>TRBV5-4|TRBJ1-1|.|.
TGTGCCAGCAGCTTGGACAGGTCTATAACTGAAGCTTTCTTT
CASSLDRSITEAFF
>TRBV5-1|TRBJ2-2|TRBD2|.
TGCGCCAGCAGCACCGATCGGGGGGTGAACACCGGGGAGCTGTTTTTT
CASSTDRGVNTGELFF
>TRBV18|TRBJ1-4|.|.
TGTGCCAGCTCACCACTTGAGAGAGAAAAACTGTTTTTT
CASSPLEREKLFF
>TRBV4-2|TRBJ2-1|.|.
TGTGCCAGCAGCCAAGATCCGGATGAGCAGTTCTTC
CASSQDPDEQFF
>TRBV28|TRBJ2-7|TRBD1|.
TGTGCCAGCAGGACAGGGCGGAACGAGCAGTACTTC
CASRTGRNEQYF
>TRBV5-1|TRBJ2-5|.|.
TGCGCCAGCAGCTTGGCAGGGATTCAAGAGACCCAGTACTTC
CASSLAGIQETQYF